What follows describes a single T cell receptor beta chain. The sample belongs to a study of blood T cells in healthy people across ages. This CDR3 contains 15 residues. V was clipped by 3 bases and J by 0 bases, with 11 bases between them. Germline assignment: CDR1 SGHTA and CDR2 FQGTGA. The use of a sample-barcoded 5' primer and a J-beta primer mix characterized a second PCR of roughly 6 to 11 cycles. One entry per CDR3 protein results from TCRdb running MiXCR on the 5' RACE reads. The table shows around 990,000 distinct CDR3 sequences, with 35% to 40% occurring only once. This TCR derives from a man younger than 35 in good health. The sample comprised blood. The chain joins TRBV7-3 to TRBJ1-2; the D is unclear. This CDR3 reads CASSLFPGANYGYTF. DNA of the CDR3: TGTGCCAGCAGCTTGTTCCCAGGAGCTAACTATGGCTACACCTTC.